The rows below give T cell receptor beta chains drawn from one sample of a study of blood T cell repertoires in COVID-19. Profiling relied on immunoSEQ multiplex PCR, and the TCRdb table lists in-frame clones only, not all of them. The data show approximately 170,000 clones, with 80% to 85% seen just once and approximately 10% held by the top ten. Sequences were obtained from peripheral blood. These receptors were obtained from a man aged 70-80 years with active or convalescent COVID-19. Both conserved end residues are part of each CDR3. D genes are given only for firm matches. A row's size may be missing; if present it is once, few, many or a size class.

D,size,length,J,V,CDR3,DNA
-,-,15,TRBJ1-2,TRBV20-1,CSASTPGRANYGYTF,TGCAGTGCTAGTACGCCAGGGCGAGCTAACTATGGCTACACCTTC
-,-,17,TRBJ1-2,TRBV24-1,CATSDFGLTGNRCGYTF,TGTGCCACCAGTGATTTTGGCCTGACAGGAAACCGCTGTGGCTACACCTTC
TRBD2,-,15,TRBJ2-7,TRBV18,CASSLLADLGYEQYF,TGTGCCAGCTCACTCCTAGCGGACCTCGGGTACGAGCAGTACTTC
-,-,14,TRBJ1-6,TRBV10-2,CASSRQVDNSPLHF,TGCGCCAGCAGCCGACAGGTCGATAATTCACCCCTCCACTTT
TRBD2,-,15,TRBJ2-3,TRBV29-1,CSVDGTRVSTDTQYF,TGCAGCGTTGATGGGACTAGAGTTTCAACAGATACGCAGTATTTT
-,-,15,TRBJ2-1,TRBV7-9,CASSLVSSSYNEQFF,TGTGCCAGCAGCTTAGTCTCGAGCTCCTACAATGAGCAGTTCTTC
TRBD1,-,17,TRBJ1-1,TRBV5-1,CASSTGQTGQANTEAFF,TGCGCCAGCAGCACGGGCCAGACGGGACAGGCCAACACTGAAGCTTTCTTT
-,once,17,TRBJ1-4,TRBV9,CASSVVGRGSTNEKLFF,TGTGCCAGCAGCGTAGTGGGGAGGGGATCTACTAATGAAAAACTGTTTTTT
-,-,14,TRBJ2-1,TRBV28,CASLHPVDSLIPFF,TGTGCCAGCCTTCACCCAGTAGACAGTTTGATTCCGTTCTTC
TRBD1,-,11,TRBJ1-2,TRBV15,CATRQGFGYTF,TGTGCCACCAGACAGGGGTTTGGCTACACCTTC
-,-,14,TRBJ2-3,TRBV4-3,CASSQGASTDTQYF,TGCGCCAGCAGCCAGGGGGCTAGCACAGATACGCAGTATTTT
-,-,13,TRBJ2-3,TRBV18,CASSRAGTDTQYF,TGTGCCAGCTCACGGGCCGGCACAGATACGCAGTATTTT
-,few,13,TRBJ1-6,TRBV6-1,CASSEAPLVPLHF,TGTGCCAGCAGTGAAGCGCCGTTAGTACCCCTCCACTTT
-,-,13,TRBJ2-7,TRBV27,CASSLTRGHEQYF,TGTGCCAGCAGTCTCACACGAGGCCACGAGCAGTACTTC
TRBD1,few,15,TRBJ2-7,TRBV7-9,CASSVAGTGIYRQYF,TGTGCCAGCAGCGTAGCCGGGACAGGGATCTATAGGCAGTACTTC
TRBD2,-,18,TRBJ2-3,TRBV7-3,CASSLKLQAGGGTDTQYF,TGTGCCAGCAGCTTAAAGCTCCAAGCGGGGGGAGGCACAGATACGCAGTATTTT
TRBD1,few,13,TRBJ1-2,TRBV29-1,CSVSRDREYGYTF,TGCAGCGTGAGCCGGGACAGGGAGTATGGCTACACCTTC